This T cell receptor (beta chain) came from a study of technical replicates of blood from a few donors. J lost 7 bases, V lost 2 bases, and 2 bases had no gene match. Germline-derived CDR1 and CDR2 are GTSNPN and SVGIG (reference sequence). The length of the CDR3 is 14 residues. Method: immunoSEQ multiplex PCR; TCRdb's copy keeps in-frame clones and lacks some. The sample lists 70,000 to 95,000 clones; around 93% were seen once. Sequencing input: T cells isolated from PBMCs. The receptor comes from a human donor in good health. The gene calls are TRBV30 and TRBJ1-4, with TRBD1 matching 12 bases. CDR3 DNA sequence: TGTGCCTGGAGTATGGGACAGGGGGCTGAAAAACTGTTTTTT. Residues: CAWSMGQGAEKLFF. The variable domain in full, completed from reference TRBV30 and TRBJ1-4, reads SQTIHQWPATLVQPVGSPLSLECTVEGTSNPNLYWYRQAAGRGLQLLFYSVGIGQISSEVPQNLSASRPQDRQFILSSKKLLLSDSGFYLCAWSMGQGAEKLFFGSGTQLSVL.